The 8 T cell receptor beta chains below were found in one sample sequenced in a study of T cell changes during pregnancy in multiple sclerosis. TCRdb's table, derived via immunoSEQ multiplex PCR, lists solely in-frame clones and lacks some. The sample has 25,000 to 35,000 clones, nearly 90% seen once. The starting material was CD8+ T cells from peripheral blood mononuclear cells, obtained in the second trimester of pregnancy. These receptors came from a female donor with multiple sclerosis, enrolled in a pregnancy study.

The CDR3 DNA is TGTGCCAGCAGCTACGGGTTGGGGACTCATGGCTACACCTTC. This codes for CASSYGLGTHGYTF. The chain recombines TRBV2 with TRBJ1-2, with D possibly matching TRBD1 (5 bases). CDR3 length: 14 residues. From germline, CDR1 is SNHLY and CDR2 FYNNEI. With 6 bases removed from V and 6 bases from J, the gap between germline ends came to 17 bases.

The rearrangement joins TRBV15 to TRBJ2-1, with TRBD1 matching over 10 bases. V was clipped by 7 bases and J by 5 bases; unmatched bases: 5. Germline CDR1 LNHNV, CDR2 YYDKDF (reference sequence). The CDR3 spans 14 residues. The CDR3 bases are TGTGCCACCACTCGGACAGGGGGGGACAATGAGCAGTTCTTC. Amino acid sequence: CATTRTGGDNEQFF.

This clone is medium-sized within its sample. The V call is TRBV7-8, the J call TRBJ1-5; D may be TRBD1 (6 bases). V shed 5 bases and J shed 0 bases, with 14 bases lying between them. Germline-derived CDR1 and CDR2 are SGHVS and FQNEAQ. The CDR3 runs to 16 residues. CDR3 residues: CASSPWTVTSNQPQHF. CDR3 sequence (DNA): TGTGCCAGCAGCCCATGGACAGTTACTAGCAATCAGCCCCAGCATTTT.

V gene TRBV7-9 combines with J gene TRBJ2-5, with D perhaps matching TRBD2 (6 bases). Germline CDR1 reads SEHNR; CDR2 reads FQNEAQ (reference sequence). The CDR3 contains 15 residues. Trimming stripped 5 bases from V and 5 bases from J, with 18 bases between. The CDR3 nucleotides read TGTGCCAGCAGCAACACGGGGGAATGGGGTGAGACCCAGTACTTC. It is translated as CASSNTGEWGETQYF.

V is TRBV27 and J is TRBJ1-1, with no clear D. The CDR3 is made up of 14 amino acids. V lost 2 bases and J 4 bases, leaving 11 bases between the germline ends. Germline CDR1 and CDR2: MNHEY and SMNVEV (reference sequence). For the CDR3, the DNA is TGTGCCAGCAGTTTAGGGAAGGCGGGCACTGAAGCTTTCTTT. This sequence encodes CASSLGKAGTEAFF.

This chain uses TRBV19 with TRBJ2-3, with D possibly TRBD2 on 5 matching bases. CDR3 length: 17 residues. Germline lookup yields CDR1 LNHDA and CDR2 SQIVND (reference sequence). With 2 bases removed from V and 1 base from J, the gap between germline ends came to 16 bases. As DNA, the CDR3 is TGTGCCAGTAGTATAAGTTACCCGGGGTGTTGCACAGATACGCAGTATTTT. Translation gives CASSISYPGCCTDTQYF. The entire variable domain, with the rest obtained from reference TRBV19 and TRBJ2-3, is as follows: DGGITQSPKYLFRKEGQNVTLSCEQNLNHDAMYWYRQDPGQGLRLIYYSQIVNDFQKGDIAEGYSVSREKKESFPLTVTSAQKNPTAFYLCASSISYPGCCTDTQYFGPGTRLTVL.

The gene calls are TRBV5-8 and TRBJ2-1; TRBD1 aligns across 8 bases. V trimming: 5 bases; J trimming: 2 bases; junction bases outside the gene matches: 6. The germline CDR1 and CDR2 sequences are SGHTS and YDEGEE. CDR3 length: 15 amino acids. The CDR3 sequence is CASSYRQGTYNEQFF. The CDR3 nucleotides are TGTGCCAGCAGTTATCGACAGGGGACCTACAATGAGCAGTTCTTC.

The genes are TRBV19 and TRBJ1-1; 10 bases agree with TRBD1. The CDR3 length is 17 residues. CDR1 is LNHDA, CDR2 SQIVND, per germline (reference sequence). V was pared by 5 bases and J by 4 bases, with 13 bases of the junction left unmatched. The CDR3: CASSPLTGGLRGTEAFF. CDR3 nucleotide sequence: TGTGCCAGTAGTCCTCTGACAGGGGGCTTGCGAGGCACTGAAGCTTTCTTT.